The 12 T cell receptor beta chains reported below all come from one sample, sequenced in a study of spatial heterogeneity in lung cancer. As for time point: blood at routine non-recurrence follow-up after resection. Whole RNA, isolated from tumor, nontumor lung or frozen PBMC, was sequenced without prior sorting. MiXCR, run by TCRdb on the 5' RACE reads, gives a single entry per CDR3 protein. The repertoire holds approximately 27,000 distinct CDR3 sequences, 4.5% to 7.5% seen once, with roughly a fifth in the top ten. Sequences were derived from PBMCs, sampled at follow-up. Receptor source: a male donor with early-stage non-small cell lung cancer.

The rearrangement joins TRBV27 to TRBJ2-5; perhaps TRBD1 as D (6 bases). The CDR3 runs 15 residues. Germline V CDR1 and CDR2: MNHEY, SMNVEV (reference sequence). Deletions cut 5 bases from V and 4 bases from J, with 17 bases between. The CDR3 sequence is CASSPGHRRPETQYF. In DNA form, the CDR3 reads TGTGCCAGCAGTCCGGGACACCGACGTCCAGAGACCCAGTACTTC.

In the case of this clonotype: This may arise from a read error, as a much more abundant clone is one base away. The chain combines TRBV2 with TRBJ2-3, with a tentative D call TRBD1 (5 bases). The germline V and J ends were trimmed by 3 bases and 2 bases, with 9 bases remaining between them. The CDR3 sequence is 14 residues long. From germline, CDR1 is SNHLY and CDR2 FYNNEI. The CDR3 DNA sequence: TGTGCCAGCAGTGATGGCAGGGTCACAGATACGCAGTATTTT. It yields the protein CASSDGRVTDTQYF.

The table lists this clonotype with many counts. The chain couples TRBV6-2 or TRBV6-3 to TRBJ2-1, with D perhaps TRBD1 (5 bases). The germline V and J ends were trimmed by 6 bases and 15 bases, with 18 bases remaining between them. This CDR3 has 12 residues. Germline V gene sequence: CDR1 MNHEY, CDR2 SVGEGT. The CDR3 DNA follows: TGTGCCAGCAGGTCAGGGCGACTGAATTGGTTCTTC. Its translation: CASRSGRLNWFF.

This clonotype was seen at least ten times. CDR3 residues: CAITKRLAVSTYEQYV. CDR3 in DNA: TGTGCCATCACCAAGAGACTAGCTGTATCTACCTACGAGCAGTACGTC. This chain joins TRBV10-3 and TRBJ2-7, with 7 bases aligning to TRBD2. There are 16 residues in the CDR3. Germline values: CDR1 ENHRY, CDR2 SYGVKD. With V trimmed by 7 bases and J by 2 bases, 14 bases remained unmatched.

This clonotype was found many times. V usage is TRBV11-2 and J usage is TRBJ2-1, with TRBD2 identical over 9 bases. The V segment lost 4 bases and the J segment 6 bases; nucleotides outside the gene matches: 4. The CDR3 extends over 14 amino acids. Germline-derived CDR1 and CDR2 are SGHAT and FQNNGV. For the CDR3, the DNA is TGTGCCAGCAGCTCAGCGGGGGGCAGCAATGAGCAGTTCTTC. It codes for CASSSAGGSNEQFF.

This clonotype was seen only a few times. The CDR3 nucleotides read TGTGCCAGCAGCCAGACGTGGCGGGGGGCCCGCCGGAATGAGCAGTTCTTC. It translates to CASSQTWRGARRNEQFF. J is TRBJ2-1 and V is TRBV7-9; 8 bases match TRBD2. The J segment lost 7 bases and the V segment lost 5 bases, leaving 16 bases of the junction unmatched. Germline V gene lookup returns CDR1 SEHNR and CDR2 FQNEAQ (reference sequence). The CDR3 loop spans 17 amino acids.

The chain recombines TRBV5-1 with TRBJ2-7; D gene ambiguous. Germline V gives CDR1 SGHRS, CDR2 YFSETQ. Trimming pared 2 bases from V and 9 bases from J, leaving 15 bases between. The CDR3 has 13 amino acids. The DNA of the CDR3 is TGCGCCAGCAGCTTTAACTTGGATACGGTGCAGTACGTC. Residues: CASSFNLDTVQYV.

CDR3 DNA: TGTGCCAGCAGGGATCTAGCGGGAGTGTCCTACGAGCAGTACGTC. Amino acids: CASRDLAGVSYEQYV. The gene calls are TRBV7-9 and TRBJ2-7; 10 positions agree with TRBD2. This CDR3 region has 15 residues. Germline CDR1 SEHNR, CDR2 FQNEAQ (reference sequence). V lost 6 bases and J lost 1; bases outside the gene matches: 6.

This clonotype appeared many times. This chain joins TRBV7-9 and TRBJ1-5; 7 bases fit TRBD1. Germline lookup yields CDR1 SEHNR and CDR2 FQNEAQ (reference sequence). The CDR3 has 18 residues. The V segment lost 6 bases and the J segment 2 bases; nucleotides outside the gene matches: 16. As DNA, the CDR3 is TGTGCCAGCAGTCAAGGTCCCGGGACAGACCTTGGCAATCAGCCCCAGCATTTT. Translating gives CASSQGPGTDLGNQPQHF.

By proportion, this clonotype is medium-sized (0.01 to 0.1%). The rearrangement uses TRBV29-1 and TRBJ2-5; no clear D gene. The germline V gene has CDR1 SQVTM and CDR2 ANQGSEA. The CDR3 runs to 12 residues. Between the trimmed V and J ends, which lost 3 bases and 3 bases, there was a span of 8 bases. CDR3 residues: CSVDGREETQYF. In DNA form, the CDR3 reads TGCAGCGTTGATGGTAGGGAAGAGACCCAGTACTTC. Combining the CDR3 with reference TRBV29-1 and TRBJ2-5 gives the whole variable domain SAVISQKPSRDICQRGTSLTIQCQVDSQVTMMFWYRQQPGQSLTLIATANQGSEATYESGFVIDKFPISRPNLTFSTLTVSNMSPEDSSIYLCSVDGREETQYFGPGTRLLVL.

The sample holds many counts of this clonotype. The chain employs TRBV11-2 and TRBJ1-1, with D possibly matching TRBD1 (6 bases). V shed 4 bases and J shed 8 bases, with 11 bases lying between them. CDR1 is SGHAT, CDR2 FQNNGV, per germline. The CDR3 sequence is 12 residues long. CDR3 DNA sequence: TGTGCCAGCAGCTCCGGCAGGGGCGAAGCTTTCTTT. Translated, it gives CASSSGRGEAFF.

About this clonotype: Being one base from a much bigger clone, this may be a read error. CDR3 nucleotides: TGTGCCAGTAGACCGGGACAGGGGATTTACGAGCAGTGCTTC. It specifies CASRPGQGIYEQCF. The chain couples TRBV19 to TRBJ2-7; TRBD1 matches 10 bases. The germline gives CDR1 LNHDA, CDR2 SQIVND (reference sequence). CDR3 length: 14 amino acids.